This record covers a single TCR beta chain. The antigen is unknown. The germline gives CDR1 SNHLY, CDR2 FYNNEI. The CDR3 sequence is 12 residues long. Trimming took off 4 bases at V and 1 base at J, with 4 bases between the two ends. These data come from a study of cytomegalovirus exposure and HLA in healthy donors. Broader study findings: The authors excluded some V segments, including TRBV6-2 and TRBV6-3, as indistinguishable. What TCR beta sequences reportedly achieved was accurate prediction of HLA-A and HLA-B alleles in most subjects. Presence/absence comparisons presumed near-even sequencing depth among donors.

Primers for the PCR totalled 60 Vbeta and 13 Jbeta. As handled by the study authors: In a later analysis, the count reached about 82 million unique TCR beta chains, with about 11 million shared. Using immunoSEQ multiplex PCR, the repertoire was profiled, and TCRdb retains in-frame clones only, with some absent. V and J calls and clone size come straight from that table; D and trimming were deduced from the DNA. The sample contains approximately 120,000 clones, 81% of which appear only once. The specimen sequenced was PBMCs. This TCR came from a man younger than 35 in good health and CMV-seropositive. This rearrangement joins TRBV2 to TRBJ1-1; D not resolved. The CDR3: CASSVWNTEAFF. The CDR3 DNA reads TGTGCCAGCAGTGTCTGGAACACTGAAGCTTTCTTT. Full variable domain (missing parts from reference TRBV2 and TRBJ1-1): EPEVTQTPSHQVTQMGQEVILRCVPISNHLYFYWYRQILGQKVEFLVSFYNNEISEKSEIFDDQFSVERPDGSNFTLKIRSTKLEDSAMYFCASSVWNTEAFFGQGTRLTVV.